The clone carrying this TCR beta chain was detected many times. Its antigen is undetermined. Amplified TCR beta CDR3 regions came from RNA transcripts. The HTBI primer set drove a first-round RT-PCR of the TCR CDR3. Each CDR3 protein gets one entry after TCRdb re-called the multiplex PCR reads with MiXCR. This table has some 440,000 distinct CDR3 sequences, 15% to 19% appearing once. This sample was included in a study of T cells in Graves' hyperthyroidism and ophthalmopathy. The study based diagnoses on clinical symptoms, serum thyroxine and TRAb, thyroid ultrasound and orbital computed tomography. The study's findings and limits: Ophthalmopathy was model-predicted a median roughly six months pre-onset.

This TCR was recovered from a young woman with Graves' hyperthyroidism. The specimen was blood.

This CDR3 is CASTLPRGLKNTEAFF. CDR3 bases: TGTGCCAGCACCCTTCCCAGGGGGCTTAAGAACACTGAAGCTTTCTTT. This chain links TRBV28 with TRBJ1-1; TRBD1 agrees at 8 bases. After removal of 7 bases from V and 1 base from J, the junction contained 11 bases not matched to a gene. CDR3 length: 16 residues. Germline loops: CDR1 MDHEN, CDR2 SYDVKM.